This T cell receptor beta chain was obtained from a study of Ad26.COV2.S vaccination and SARS-CoV-2 variants. Specified treatment: 15 to 20 received Ad26.COV2.S at low or high dose, single or two shots; several received placebo; per-sample allocation not given. It was on day 63 after the first vaccine or placebo injection that samples were taken. In the case of this clone: Its antigen is currently unknown.

Profiled with immunoSEQ multiplex PCR; TCRdb holds only in-frame clones, not every one. The table lists hundreds of thousands of clones, about 88% of them singletons. Findings of the study overall: It was reported that spike-specific CD8+ and CD4+ T cell responses were substantially broad after vaccination.

Trimming pared 0 bases from V and 0 bases from J, leaving 9 bases between. The CDR3 covers 16 residues. The germline gives CDR1 LGHDT, CDR2 YNNKEL (reference sequence). The chain couples TRBV3-1 (or the pseudogene TRBV3-2) to TRBJ2-1; tentatively, D is TRBD2 (5 bases). This clonotype originated in a person between 18 and 60 years old who received the Ad26.COV2.S COVID-19 vaccine or a placebo. This sample comprised peripheral blood, obtained in a trial of Ad26.COV2.S vaccine versus placebo. CDR3 loop: CASSQDPEGSYNEQFF. The CDR3 region has the DNA TGTGCCAGCAGCCAAGATCCAGAGGGCTCCTACAATGAGCAGTTCTTC.